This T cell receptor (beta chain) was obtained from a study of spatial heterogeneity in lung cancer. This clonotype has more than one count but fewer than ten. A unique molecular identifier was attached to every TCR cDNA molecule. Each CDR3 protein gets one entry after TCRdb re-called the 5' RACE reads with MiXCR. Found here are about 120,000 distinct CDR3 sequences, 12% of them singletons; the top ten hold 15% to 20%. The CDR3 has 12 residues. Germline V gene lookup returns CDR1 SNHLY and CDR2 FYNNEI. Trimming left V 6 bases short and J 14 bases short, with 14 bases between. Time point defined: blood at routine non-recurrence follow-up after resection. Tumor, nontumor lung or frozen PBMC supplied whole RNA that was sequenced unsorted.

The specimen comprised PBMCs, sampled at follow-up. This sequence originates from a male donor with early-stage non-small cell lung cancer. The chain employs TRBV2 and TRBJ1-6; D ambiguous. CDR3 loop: CASRWTSPSLHF. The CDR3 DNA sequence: TGTGCCAGCAGATGGACCTCCCCATCCCTCCACTTT.